The clone carrying this T cell receptor (beta chain) has ten or more counts. Antigen specificity is unknown. Via MiXCR, TCRdb re-called the 5' RACE reads, giving one row per CDR3 protein. The sample holds roughly 36,000 distinct CDR3 sequences, approximately 7.2% seen once. The data were obtained in a study of neurological immune-mediated disorders. Study-level findings and limits: HTLV-1-associated myelopathy had the most TCR clonal expansion, whereas multiple sclerosis had the least (lower than in healthy controls).

CDR1 LGHDT and CDR2 YNNKEL come from the germline V gene (reference sequence). V trimming: 4 bases; J trimming: 0 bases; junction bases outside the gene matches: 7. CDR3 size: 16 residues. This receptor was obtained from a man in his forties or fifties in good health. Sequenced material: CD4+ T cells from blood. The genes are TRBV3-1 and TRBJ2-7; 9 bases match TRBD1. This chain's CDR3 is CASSPAGTGSSYEQYF. CDR3 in DNA: TGTGCCAGCAGCCCAGCCGGGACAGGGTCCTCCTACGAGCAGTACTTC.